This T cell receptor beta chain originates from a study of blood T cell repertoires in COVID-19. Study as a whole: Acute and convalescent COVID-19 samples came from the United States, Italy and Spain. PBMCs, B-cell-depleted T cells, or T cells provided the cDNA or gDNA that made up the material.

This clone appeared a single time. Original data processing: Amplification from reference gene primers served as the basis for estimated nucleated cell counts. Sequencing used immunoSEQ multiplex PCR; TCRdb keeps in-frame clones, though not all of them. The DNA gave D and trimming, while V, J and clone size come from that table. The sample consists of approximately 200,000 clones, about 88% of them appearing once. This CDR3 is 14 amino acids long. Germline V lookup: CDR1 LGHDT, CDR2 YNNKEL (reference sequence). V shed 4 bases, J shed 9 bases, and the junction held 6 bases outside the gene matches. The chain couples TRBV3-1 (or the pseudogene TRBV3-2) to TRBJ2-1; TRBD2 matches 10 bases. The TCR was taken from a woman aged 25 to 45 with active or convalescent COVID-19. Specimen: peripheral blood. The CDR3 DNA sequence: TGTGCCAGCAGCCGAAGCGGGGGGGCCGGTGAGCAGTTCTTC. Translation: CASSRSGGAGEQFF.